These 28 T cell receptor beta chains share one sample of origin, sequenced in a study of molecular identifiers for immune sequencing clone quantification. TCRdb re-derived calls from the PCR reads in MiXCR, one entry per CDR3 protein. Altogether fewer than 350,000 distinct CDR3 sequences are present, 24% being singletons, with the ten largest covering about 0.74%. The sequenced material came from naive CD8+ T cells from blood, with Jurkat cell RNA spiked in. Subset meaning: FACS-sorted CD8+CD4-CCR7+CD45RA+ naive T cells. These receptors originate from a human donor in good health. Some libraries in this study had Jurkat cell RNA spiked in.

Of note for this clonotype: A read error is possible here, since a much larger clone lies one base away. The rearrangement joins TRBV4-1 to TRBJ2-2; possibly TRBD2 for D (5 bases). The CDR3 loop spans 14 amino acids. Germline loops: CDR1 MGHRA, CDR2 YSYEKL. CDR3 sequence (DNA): TGCGCCAGCAGGCTGGGCCTGAACACCGGGGAGCTGTCTTTT. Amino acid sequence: CASRLGLNTGELSF.

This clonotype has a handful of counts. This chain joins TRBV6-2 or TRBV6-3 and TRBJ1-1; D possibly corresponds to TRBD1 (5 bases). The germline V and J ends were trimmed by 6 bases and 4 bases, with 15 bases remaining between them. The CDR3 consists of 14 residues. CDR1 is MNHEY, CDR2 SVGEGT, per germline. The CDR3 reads CASSGGAGFTEAFF. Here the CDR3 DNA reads TGTGCCAGCAGCGGAGGGGCAGGGTTCACTGAAGCTTTCTTT.

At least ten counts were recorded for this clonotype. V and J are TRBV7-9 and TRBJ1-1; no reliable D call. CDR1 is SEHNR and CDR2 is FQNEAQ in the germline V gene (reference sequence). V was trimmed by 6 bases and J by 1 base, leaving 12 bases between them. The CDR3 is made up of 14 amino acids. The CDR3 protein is CASSQILGNTEAFF. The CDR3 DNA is TGTGCCAGCAGTCAAATTTTGGGGAACACTGAAGCTTTCTTT. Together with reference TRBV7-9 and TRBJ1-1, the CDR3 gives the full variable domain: DTGVSQNPRHKITKRGQNVTFRCDPISEHNRLYWYRQTLGQGPEFLTYFQNEAQLEKSRLLSDRFSAERPKGSFSTLEIQRTEQGDSAMYLCASSQILGNTEAFFGQGTRLTVV.

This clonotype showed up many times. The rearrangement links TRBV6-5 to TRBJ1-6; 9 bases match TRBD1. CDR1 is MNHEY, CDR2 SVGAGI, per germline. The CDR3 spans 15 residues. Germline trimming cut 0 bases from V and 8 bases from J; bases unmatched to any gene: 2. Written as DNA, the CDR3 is TGTGCCAGCAGTTACTCGTGGGACAGGGATTCACCCCTCCACTTT. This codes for CASSYSWDRDSPLHF.

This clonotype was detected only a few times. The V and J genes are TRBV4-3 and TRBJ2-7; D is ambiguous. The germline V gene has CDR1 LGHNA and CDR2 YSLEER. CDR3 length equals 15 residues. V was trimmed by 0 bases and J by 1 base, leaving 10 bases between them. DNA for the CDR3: TGCGCCAGCAGCCAAGATAAGGACGGTTCCTACGAGCAGTACTTC. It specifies CASSQDKDGSYEQYF.

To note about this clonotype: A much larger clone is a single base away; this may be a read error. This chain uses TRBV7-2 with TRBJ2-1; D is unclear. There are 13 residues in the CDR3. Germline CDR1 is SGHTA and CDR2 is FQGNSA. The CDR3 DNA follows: TGTGCCAGCAGCTGGAGCTCCTACGATGAGCAGTTCTTC. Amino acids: CASSWSSYDEQFF.

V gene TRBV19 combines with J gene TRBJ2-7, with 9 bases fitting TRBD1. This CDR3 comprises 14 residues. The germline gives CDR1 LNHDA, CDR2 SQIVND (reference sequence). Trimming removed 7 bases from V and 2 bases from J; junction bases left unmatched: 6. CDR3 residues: CASTPGQGTYEQYF. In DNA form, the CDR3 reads TGTGCCAGTACCCCGGGACAGGGTACCTACGAGCAGTACTTC.

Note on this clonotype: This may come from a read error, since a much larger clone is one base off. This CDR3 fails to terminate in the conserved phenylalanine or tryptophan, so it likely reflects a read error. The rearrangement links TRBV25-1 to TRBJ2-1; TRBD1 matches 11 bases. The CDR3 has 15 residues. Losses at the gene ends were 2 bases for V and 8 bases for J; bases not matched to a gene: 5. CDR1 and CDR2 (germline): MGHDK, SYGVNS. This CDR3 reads CASSEVGQGAYEQFL. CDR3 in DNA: TGTGCCAGCAGTGAAGTCGGACAGGGGGCCTATGAGCAGTTCCTC.

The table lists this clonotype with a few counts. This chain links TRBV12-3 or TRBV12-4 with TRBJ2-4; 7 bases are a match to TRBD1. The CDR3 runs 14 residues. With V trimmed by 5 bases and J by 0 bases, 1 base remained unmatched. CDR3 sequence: CASSTGAAKNIQYF. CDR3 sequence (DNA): TGTGCCAGCAGTACAGGGGCAGCCAAAAACATTCAGTACTTC.

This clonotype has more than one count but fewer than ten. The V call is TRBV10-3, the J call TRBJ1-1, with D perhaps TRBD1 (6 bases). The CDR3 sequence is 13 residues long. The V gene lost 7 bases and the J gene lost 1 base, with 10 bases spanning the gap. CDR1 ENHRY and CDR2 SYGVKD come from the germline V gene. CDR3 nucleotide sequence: TGTGCCATCACGGACAGATCGAACACTGAAGCTTTCTTT. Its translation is CAITDRSNTEAFF.

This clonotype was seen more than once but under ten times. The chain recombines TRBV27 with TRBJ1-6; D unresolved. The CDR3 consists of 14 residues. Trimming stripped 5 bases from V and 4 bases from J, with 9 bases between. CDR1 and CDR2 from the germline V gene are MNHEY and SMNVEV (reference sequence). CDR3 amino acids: CASSHRGYNSPLHF. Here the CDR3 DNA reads TGTGCCAGCAGTCACCGGGGTTATAATTCACCCCTCCACTTT.

The CDR3 region is CASSVKGAISEAFF. DNA for the CDR3: TGTGCCAGCAGCGTAAAGGGGGCAATTTCTGAAGCTTTCTTT. This rearrangement joins TRBV9 to TRBJ1-1; 7 nucleotides agree with TRBD1. The CDR3 has 14 amino acids. Germline CDR1 reads SGDLS; CDR2 reads YYNGEE. Germline trimming cut 1 base from V and 6 bases from J; bases unmatched to any gene: 6. Based on the CDR3 plus reference TRBV9 and TRBJ1-1, the full variable domain is DSGVTQTPKHLITATGQRVTLRCSPRSGDLSVYWYQQSLDQGLQFLIQYYNGEERAKGNILERFSAQQFPDLHSELNLSSLELGDSALYFCASSVKGAISEAFFGQGTRLTVV.

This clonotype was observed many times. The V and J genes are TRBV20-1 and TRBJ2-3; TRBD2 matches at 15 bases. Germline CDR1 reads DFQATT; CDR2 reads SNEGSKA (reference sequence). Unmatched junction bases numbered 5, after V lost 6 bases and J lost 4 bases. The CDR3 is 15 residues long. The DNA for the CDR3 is TGCAGTGCCAACGGACTAGCGGGAGGGCCAGATACGCAGTATTTT. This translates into CSANGLAGGPDTQYF.

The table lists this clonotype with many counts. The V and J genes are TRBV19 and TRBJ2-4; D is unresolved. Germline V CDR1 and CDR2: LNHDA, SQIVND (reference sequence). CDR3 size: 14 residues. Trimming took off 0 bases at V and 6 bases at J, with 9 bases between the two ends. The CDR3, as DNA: TGTGCCAGTAGTATAGATCCCTCTGCAAACATTCAGTACTTC. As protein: CASSIDPSANIQYF. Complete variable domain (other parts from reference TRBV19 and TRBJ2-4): DGGITQSPKYLFRKEGQNVTLSCEQNLNHDAMYWYRQDPGQGLRLIYYSQIVNDFQKGDIAEGYSVSREKKESFPLTVTSAQKNPTAFYLCASSIDPSANIQYFGAGTRLSVL.

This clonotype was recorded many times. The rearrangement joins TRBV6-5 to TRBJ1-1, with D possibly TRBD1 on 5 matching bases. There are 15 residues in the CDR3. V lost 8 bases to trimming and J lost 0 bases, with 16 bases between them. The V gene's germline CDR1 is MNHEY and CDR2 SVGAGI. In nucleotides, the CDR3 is TGTGCCAGCTTCAGGGCAGATGCCATGAACACTGAAGCTTTCTTT. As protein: CASFRADAMNTEAFF.

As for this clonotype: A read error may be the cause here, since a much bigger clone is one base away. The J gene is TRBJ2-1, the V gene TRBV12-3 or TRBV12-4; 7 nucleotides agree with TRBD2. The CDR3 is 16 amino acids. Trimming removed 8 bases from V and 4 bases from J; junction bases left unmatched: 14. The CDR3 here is CASGPDSGSFYNEQFF. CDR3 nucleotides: TGTGCCAGCGGTCCCGATAGCGGGTCTTTTTACAATGAGCAGTTCTTC.

CDR3 bases: TGTGCCAGCAGCCTTGCCGGGACAGAACCCTACGAGCAGTACTTC. The encoded protein is CASSLAGTEPYEQYF. The rearrangement links TRBV7-3 to TRBJ2-7; TRBD1 aligns across 7 bases. The V segment lost 5 bases and the J segment 2 bases; nucleotides outside the gene matches: 9. The CDR3 consists of 15 residues. Per germline, CDR1 SGHTA and CDR2 FQGTGA.

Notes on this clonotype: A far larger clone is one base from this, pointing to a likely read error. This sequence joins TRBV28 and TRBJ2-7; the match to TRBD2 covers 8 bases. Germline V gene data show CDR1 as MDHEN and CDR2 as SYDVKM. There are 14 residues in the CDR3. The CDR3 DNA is TGTGCCAGCAGTTTAAGCGGGAGCTCCTACGGGCAGTACTTC. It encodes CASSLSGSSYGQYF.

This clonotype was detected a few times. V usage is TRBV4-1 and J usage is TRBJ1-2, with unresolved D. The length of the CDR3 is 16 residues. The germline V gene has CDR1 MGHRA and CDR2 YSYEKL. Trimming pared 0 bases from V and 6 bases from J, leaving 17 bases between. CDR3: CASSQDAIVAADGYTF. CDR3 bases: TGCGCCAGCAGCCAAGATGCCATAGTGGCAGCTGATGGCTACACCTTC.

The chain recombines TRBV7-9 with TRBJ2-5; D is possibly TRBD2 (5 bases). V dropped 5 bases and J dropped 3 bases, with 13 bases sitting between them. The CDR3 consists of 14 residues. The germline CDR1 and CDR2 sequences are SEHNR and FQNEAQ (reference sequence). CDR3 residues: CASSPRVFEETQYF. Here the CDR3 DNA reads TGTGCCAGCAGCCCGCGGGTCTTTGAAGAGACCCAGTACTTC.

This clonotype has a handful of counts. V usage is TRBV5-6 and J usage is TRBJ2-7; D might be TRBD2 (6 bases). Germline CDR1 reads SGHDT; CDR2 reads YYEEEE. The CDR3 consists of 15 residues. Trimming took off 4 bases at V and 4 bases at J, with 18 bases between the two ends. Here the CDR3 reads CASSINPGEGYEQYF. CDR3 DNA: TGTGCCAGCAGCATAAATCCGGGAGAAGGGTACGAGCAGTACTTC.

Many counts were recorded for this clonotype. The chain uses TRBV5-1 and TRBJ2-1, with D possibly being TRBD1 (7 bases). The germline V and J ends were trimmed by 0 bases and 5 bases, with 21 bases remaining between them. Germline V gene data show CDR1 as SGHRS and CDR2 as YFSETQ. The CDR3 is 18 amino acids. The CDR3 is CASSLGRGPGTANNEQFF. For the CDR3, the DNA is TGCGCCAGCAGCTTGGGGAGGGGTCCCGGGACAGCTAACAATGAGCAGTTCTTC.

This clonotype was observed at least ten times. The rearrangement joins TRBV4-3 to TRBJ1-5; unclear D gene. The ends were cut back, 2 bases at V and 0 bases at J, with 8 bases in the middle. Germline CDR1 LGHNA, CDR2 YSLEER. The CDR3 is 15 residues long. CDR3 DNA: TGCGCCAGCAGCCAAAGTCACGGTAGCAATCAGCCCCAGCATTTT. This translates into CASSQSHGSNQPQHF.

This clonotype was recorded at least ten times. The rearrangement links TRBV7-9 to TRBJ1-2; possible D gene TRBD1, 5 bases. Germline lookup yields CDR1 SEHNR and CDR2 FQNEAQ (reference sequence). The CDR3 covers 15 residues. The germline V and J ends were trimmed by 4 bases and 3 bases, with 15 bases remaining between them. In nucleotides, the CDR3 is TGTGCCAGCAGCTCGCAGACAGACTATGACTATGGCTACACCTTC. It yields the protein CASSSQTDYDYGYTF.

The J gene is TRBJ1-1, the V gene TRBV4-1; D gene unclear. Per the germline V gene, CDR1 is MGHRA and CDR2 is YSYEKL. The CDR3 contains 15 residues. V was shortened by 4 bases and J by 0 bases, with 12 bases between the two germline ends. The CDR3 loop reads CASSPGGMMNTEAFF. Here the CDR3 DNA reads TGCGCCAGCAGCCCCGGAGGAATGATGAACACTGAAGCTTTCTTT.

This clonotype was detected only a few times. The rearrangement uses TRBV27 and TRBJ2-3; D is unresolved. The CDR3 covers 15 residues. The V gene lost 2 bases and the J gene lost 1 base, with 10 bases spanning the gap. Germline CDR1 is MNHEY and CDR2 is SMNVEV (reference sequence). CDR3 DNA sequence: TGTGCCAGCAGTTTAGGGCCCCAAGGCACAGATACGCAGTATTTT. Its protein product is CASSLGPQGTDTQYF.

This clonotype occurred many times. Written as DNA, the CDR3 is TGCGCCAGCAGCCACTACCAGGGGGAAGGTCAGCCCCAGCATTTT. Protein sequence: CASSHYQGEGQPQHF. The rearrangement joins TRBV4-1 to TRBJ1-5; the match to TRBD1 covers 7 bases. In germline, CDR1 is MGHRA, CDR2 YSYEKL. After removal of 3 bases from V and 6 bases from J, the junction contained 8 bases not matched to a gene. The CDR3 covers 15 residues.

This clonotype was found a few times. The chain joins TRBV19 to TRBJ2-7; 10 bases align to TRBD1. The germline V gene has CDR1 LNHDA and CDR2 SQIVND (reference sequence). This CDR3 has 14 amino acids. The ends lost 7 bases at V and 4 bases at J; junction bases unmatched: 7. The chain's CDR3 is CASKPGTGEYEQYF. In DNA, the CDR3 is TGTGCCAGTAAGCCCGGGACAGGGGAGTACGAGCAGTACTTC.